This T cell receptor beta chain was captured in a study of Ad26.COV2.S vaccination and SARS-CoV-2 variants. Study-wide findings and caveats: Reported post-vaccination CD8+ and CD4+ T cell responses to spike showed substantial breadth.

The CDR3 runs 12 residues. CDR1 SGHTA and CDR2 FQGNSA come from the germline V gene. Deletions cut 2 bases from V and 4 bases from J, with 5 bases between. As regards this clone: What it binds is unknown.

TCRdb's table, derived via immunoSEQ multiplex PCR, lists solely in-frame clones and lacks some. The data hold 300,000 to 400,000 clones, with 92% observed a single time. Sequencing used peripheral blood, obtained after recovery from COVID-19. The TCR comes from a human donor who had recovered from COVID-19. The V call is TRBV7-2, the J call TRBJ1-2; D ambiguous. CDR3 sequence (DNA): TGTGCCAGCAGCTTAATCCCCTATGGCTACACCTTC. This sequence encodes CASSLIPYGYTF.